Shown below are 8 T cell receptor beta chains from a single sample sequenced in a study of blood T cell repertoires in COVID-19. The data were produced by immunoSEQ multiplex PCR, yet TCRdb's version contains in-frame clones alone and is incomplete. The table has more than 90,000 clones, around 80% seen once; the top ten hold nearly 0.85%. The sequenced sample consisted of peripheral blood. These receptors were obtained from a woman aged 70 to 79 with acute or convalescent COVID-19.

The rearrangement links TRBV5-1 to TRBJ1-3, with a weak D call TRBD1 (5 bases). CDR3 length equals 16 residues. Per the germline V gene, CDR1 is SGHRS and CDR2 is YFSETQ. Trimming cost V 3 bases and J 2 bases, with 15 bases left between them. CDR3 DNA sequence: TGCGCCAGCAGCTCGGGCCCAACAGGCCCTGGAAACACCATATATTTT. Its translation: CASSSGPTGPGNTIYF.

The chain is built from TRBV6-2 or TRBV6-3 and TRBJ1-5; TRBD1 aligns across 7 bases. Germline V gene data show CDR1 as MNHEY and CDR2 as SVGEGT. Trimming took 4 bases from V and 4 from J; bases not matched to a gene: 7. The CDR3 runs to 15 residues. DNA for the CDR3: TGTGCCAGCAGTTCCCTCGGGACAGCGAATCAGCCCCAGCATTTT. Translated, it gives CASSSLGTANQPQHF.

This clone came up a few times. The V call is TRBV7-9, the J call TRBJ1-1; TRBD1 might be the D (6 bases). Trimming removed 6 bases at V and 1 base at J, with 12 bases between. Germline CDR1 and CDR2: SEHNR and FQNEAQ (reference sequence). CDR3 size: 14 residues. CDR3 region: CASRGQTWNTEAFF. The DNA of the CDR3 is TGTGCCAGCAGAGGACAGACATGGAACACTGAAGCTTTCTTT.

This sequence joins TRBV7-9 and TRBJ2-3, with TRBD2 identical over 14 bases. This CDR3 is built from 18 residues. Germline V lookup: CDR1 SEHNR, CDR2 FQNEAQ (reference sequence). V was clipped by 1 base and J by 2 bases; unmatched bases: 5. In DNA form, the CDR3 reads TGTGCCAGCAGCTTAGGACTAGCGGGGGGGCGTCTCACAGATACGCAGTATTTT. As protein: CASSLGLAGGRLTDTQYF.

This clone occurred once. This chain connects TRBV10-2 to TRBJ1-6, with TRBD1 as a possible D gene (6 bases). Deletions cut 6 bases from V and 7 bases from J, with 13 bases between. This CDR3 has 14 residues. Looked up from germline, CDR1 is WSHSY and CDR2 is SAAADI. The CDR3 DNA reads as TGCGCCAGCAGGACCACAGGGTTAAATTCACCCCTCCACTTT. Translated, it gives CASRTTGLNSPLHF.

This chain links TRBV4-1 with TRBJ1-6; 10 nucleotides align to TRBD1. V shed 4 bases, J shed 1 base, and the junction held 4 bases outside the gene matches. Germline-derived CDR1 and CDR2 are MGHRA and YSYEKL. There are 17 residues in the CDR3. The CDR3 reads CASSRGTGESYNSPLHF. DNA of the CDR3: TGCGCCAGCAGCCGGGGGACAGGGGAGTCCTATAATTCACCCCTCCACTTT.

This clone was found a few times. CDR3 sequence reads: CASSSGGGLEAFF. CDR3 nucleotides: TGTGCCAGCAGCTCCGGGGGGGGACTGGAAGCTTTCTTT. The chain carries TRBV7-6 and TRBJ1-1, with D perhaps TRBD1 (5 bases). Trimming shortened V by 4 bases and J by 8 bases, and 14 bases separated the two germline ends. CDR3 length equals 13 residues. Germline loops: CDR1 SGHVS, CDR2 FNYEAQ.

The chain has TRBV6-4 and TRBJ2-5; 8 bases are a match to TRBD2. Per the germline V gene, CDR1 is MRHNA and CDR2 is SNTAGT. V shed 3 bases, J shed 6 bases, and the junction held 6 bases outside the gene matches. There are 14 residues in the CDR3. This CDR3 reads CASSEWAGGQTQYF. The CDR3 DNA reads as TGTGCCAGCAGTGAATGGGCGGGAGGACAGACCCAGTACTTC.